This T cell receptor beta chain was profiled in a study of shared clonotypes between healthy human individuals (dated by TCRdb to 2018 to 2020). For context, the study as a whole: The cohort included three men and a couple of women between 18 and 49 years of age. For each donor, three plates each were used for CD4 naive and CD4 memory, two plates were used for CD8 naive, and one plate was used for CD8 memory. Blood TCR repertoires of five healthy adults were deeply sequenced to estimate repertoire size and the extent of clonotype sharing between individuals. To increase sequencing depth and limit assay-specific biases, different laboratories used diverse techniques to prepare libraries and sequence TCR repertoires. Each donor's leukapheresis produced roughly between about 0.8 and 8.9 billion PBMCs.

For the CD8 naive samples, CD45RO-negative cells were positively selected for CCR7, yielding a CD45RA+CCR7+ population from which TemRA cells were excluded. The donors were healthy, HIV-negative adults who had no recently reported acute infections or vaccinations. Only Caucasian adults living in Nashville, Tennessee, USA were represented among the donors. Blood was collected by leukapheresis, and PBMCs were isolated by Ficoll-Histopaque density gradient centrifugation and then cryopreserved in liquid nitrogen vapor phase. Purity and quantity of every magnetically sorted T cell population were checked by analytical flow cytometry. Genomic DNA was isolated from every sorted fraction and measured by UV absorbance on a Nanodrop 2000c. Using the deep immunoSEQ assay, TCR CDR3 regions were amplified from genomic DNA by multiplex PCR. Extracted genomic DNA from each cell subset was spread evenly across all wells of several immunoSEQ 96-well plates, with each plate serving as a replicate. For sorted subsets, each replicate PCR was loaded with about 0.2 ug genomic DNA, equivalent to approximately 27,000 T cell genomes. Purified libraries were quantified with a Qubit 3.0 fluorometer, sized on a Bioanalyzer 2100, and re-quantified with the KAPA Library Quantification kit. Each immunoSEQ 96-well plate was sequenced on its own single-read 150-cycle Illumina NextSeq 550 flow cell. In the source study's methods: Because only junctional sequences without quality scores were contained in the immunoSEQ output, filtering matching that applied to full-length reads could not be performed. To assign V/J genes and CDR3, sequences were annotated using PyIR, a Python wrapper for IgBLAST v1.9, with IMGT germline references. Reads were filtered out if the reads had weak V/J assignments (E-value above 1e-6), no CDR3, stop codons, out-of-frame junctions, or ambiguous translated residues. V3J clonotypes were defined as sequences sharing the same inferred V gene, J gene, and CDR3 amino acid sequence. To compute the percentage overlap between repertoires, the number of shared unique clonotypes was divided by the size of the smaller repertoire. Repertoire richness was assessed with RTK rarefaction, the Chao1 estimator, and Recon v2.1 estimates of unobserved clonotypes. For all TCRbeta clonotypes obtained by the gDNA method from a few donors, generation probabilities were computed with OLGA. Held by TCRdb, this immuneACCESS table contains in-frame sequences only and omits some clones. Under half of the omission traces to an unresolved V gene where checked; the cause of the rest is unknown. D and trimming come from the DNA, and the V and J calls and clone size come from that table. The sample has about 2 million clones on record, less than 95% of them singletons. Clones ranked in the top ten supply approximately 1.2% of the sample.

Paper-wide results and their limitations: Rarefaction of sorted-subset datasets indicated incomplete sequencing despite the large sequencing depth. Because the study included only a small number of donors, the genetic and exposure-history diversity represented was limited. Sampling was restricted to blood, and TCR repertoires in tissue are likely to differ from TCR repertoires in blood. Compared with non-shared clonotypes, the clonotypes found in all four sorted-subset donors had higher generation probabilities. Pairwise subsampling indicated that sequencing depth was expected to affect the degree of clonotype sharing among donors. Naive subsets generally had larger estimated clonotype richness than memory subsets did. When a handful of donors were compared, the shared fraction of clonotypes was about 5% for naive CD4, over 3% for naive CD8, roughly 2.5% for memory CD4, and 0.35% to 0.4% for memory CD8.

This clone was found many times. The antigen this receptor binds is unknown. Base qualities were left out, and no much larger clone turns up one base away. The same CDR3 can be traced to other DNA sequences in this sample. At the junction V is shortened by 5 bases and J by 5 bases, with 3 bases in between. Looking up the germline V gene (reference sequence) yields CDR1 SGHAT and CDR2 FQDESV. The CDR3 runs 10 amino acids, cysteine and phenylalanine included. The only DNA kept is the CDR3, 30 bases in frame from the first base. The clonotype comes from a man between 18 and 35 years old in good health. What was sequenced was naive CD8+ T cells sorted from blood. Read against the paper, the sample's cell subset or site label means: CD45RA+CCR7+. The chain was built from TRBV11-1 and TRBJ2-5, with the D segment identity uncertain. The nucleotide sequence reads TGTGCCAGCAGCGGGGAGACCCAGTACTTC. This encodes CASSGETQYF. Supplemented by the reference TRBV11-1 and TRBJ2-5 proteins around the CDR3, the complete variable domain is EAEVAQSPRYKITEKSQAVAFWCDPISGHATLYWYRQILGQGPELLVQFQDESVVDDSQLPKDRFSAERLKGVDSTLKIQPAELGDSAMYLCASSGETQYFGPGTRLLVL.